This passage covers 11 T cell receptor beta chains from one sample sequenced in a study of monozygotic twins with inflammatory bowel disease. TCRdb reprocessed the 5' RACE reads and reports one entry per CDR3 protein, with no DNA. Its clone listing holds more than 300,000 distinct CDR3 sequences. The sequencing sample was made of blood. These receptors originate from a human donor with ulcerative colitis or Crohn's disease, or a healthy co-twin of an affected twin (not recorded which).

V usage is TRBV19 and J usage is TRBJ2-2; absent DNA, TCRdb's TRBD1 call cannot be checked. The CDR3 is 17 residues long. CDR1 is LNHDA and CDR2 is SQIVND in the germline V gene (reference sequence). The CDR3 spells CASSMFGGASDTGELFF. The whole variable domain, filled in from reference TRBV19 and TRBJ2-2, reads DGGITQSPKYLFRKEGQNVTLSCEQNLNHDAMYWYRQDPGQGLRLIYYSQIVNDFQKGDIAEGYSVSREKKESFPLTVTSAQKNPTAFYLCASSMFGGASDTGELFFGEGSRLTVL.

The CDR3 loop reads CASSAQLAGAETQYF. This chain joins TRBV9 and TRBJ2-5; with no DNA, the TCRdb D assignment of TRBD2 cannot be verified. This CDR3 is 15 amino acids long. Germline assignment: CDR1 SGDLS and CDR2 YYNGEE.

The CDR3 sequence is CASSRGTGNEKLFF. The rearrangement links TRBV6-6 to TRBJ1-4; TCRdb lists TRBD1, though no DNA is available to test this call. Germline assignment: CDR1 MNHNY and CDR2 SVGAGI (reference sequence). CDR3 length equals 14 residues.

The rearrangement joins TRBV7-9 to TRBJ1-5; TCRdb picks TRBD1, but there is no DNA to check that call. This CDR3 comprises 15 residues. Per germline, CDR1 SEHNR and CDR2 FQNEAQ (reference sequence). CDR3 protein: CASSLTGASNQPQHF.

The V call is TRBV4-3, the J call TRBJ1-1. The CDR3 has 16 amino acids. Germline loops: CDR1 LGHNA, CDR2 YSLEER. The CDR3 loop reads CASSPDWQGWNTEAFF.

This chain links TRBV5-1 with TRBJ2-3; with no DNA, the TCRdb D assignment of TRBD1 cannot be verified. Germline V lookup: CDR1 SGHRS, CDR2 YFSETQ. The CDR3 consists of 14 residues. The CDR3 is CASSGGTGTDTQYF.

V and J are TRBV29-1 and TRBJ2-5; TCRdb lists TRBD1, though no DNA is available to test this call. Looked up from germline, CDR1 is SQVTM and CDR2 is ANQGSEA. CDR3 size: 14 residues. This chain's CDR3 is CSVAPGQGSQTQYF.

V gene TRBV29-1 combines with J gene TRBJ1-3. Germline V gene sequence: CDR1 SQVTM, CDR2 ANQGSEA. This CDR3 region has 15 residues. The CDR3 sequence: CSVEDRRVSGNTIYF.

V is TRBV12-3 or TRBV12-4 and J is TRBJ2-3; the D call of TRBD2 rests on TCRdb alone, since no DNA is present to check it. CDR3 size: 15 residues. The CDR3: CASTPYGAPTDTQYF.

This chain joins TRBV30 and TRBJ2-4; TCRdb indicates TRBD2, and absent DNA this call remains unverified. Germline CDR1 GTSNPN, CDR2 SVGIG (reference sequence). This CDR3 region has 16 residues. This chain's CDR3 is CAWSVGGVRAKNIQYF.

The chain is built from TRBV4-3 and TRBJ2-7. Germline CDR1 LGHNA, CDR2 YSLEER. CDR3 length equals 16 residues. CDR3 loop: CASSQENSLIEYEQYF.